The sequence of this T cell receptor (beta chain) was determined in a study of read filtering for tumor transcriptome and immune sequencing. Study observations and caveats: Single-read clonotypes: about 81.9% of IR-seq clonotypes (about 3.5% of reads), 65% to 75% of RNA-seq clonotypes (nearly 45% of reads). Sorted CD138-negative bone marrow cells were not purified T cells. Correlation between methods rose after single-read clonotypes were removed. IR-seq captured clonotypes deeper and more reliably than RNA-seq.

This clonotype was picked up many times. The antigen remains unidentified. From around 0.4 ug of RNA, a library with molecular barcoded alpha/delta and beta/gamma adaptors was made. One entry per CDR3 protein, called by TCRdb with MiXCR from the reads. Of around 50,000 distinct CDR3 sequences in the sample, 20% were seen once. Trimming shortened V by 2 bases and J by 11 bases, and 14 bases separated the two germline ends. This CDR3 has 13 residues. CDR1 is MNHEY and CDR2 is SMNVEV in the germline V gene (reference sequence). Sequenced input: a population of CD138-negative cells sorted from bone marrow. This clonotype was obtained from a donor older than 35 with multiple myeloma. The chain is built from TRBV27 and TRBJ2-3; TRBD2 might be the D (6 bases). CDR3 sequence reads: CASSLGGGAKQYF. The DNA of the CDR3 is TGTGCCAGCAGTTTAGGAGGAGGGGCTAAGCAGTATTTT.